Described below is a single T cell receptor beta chain sequence and its context. What it binds is unknown. In TCRdb, the RT-PCR reads were re-called with MiXCR into one record per CDR3 protein. The sample lists a few hundred thousand distinct CDR3 sequences; 14% were seen once. This record belongs to a study of response to subunit inactivated influenza vaccine. Findings of the study overall: The authors proposed limited new T cell recruitment per seasonal influenza vaccination.

This CDR3 has 16 residues. Germline V CDR1 and CDR2: SGDLS, YYNGEE. J gave up 6 bases and V 0 bases, and 11 bases lay outside the gene matches. The sequence was obtained from a man in his forties or fifties who received an inactivated influenza vaccine. The chain joins TRBV9 to TRBJ2-7; TRBD2 matches 8 bases. The material was PBMCs from blood, obtained about 12 days after vaccination. The DNA of the CDR3 is TGTGCCAGCAGCGTAGCTCTTCACAGCGGGAGTACCGAGCAGTACTTC. It yields the protein CASSVALHSGSTEQYF.